A selection of T cell receptor beta chains follows, all from one sample in a study of beta chain features in type 1 diabetes. Assay: immunoSEQ multiplex PCR; the TCRdb copy retains only in-frame clones and omits some. The sample contains around 500,000 clones, around 28% of which appear only once. The sample taken for sequencing was naive CD4+ T cells from blood. These receptors were taken from a man aged 18 to 30 in good health. Both conserved end residues are part of each CDR3. The D gene is left open where the match is weak. Clone sizes are given selectively: once, few, many, or a class where the clone is expanded.

clone_size d_call j_call v_call cdr3_aa cdr3_nt
few TRBD2 TRBJ2-2 TRBV29-1 CSVGLGNTGELFF TGCAGCGTGGGACTAGGTAACACCGGGGAGCTGTTTTTT
. . TRBJ2-3 TRBV7-2 CASSLSGVADTQYF TGTGCCAGCAGCTTGAGTGGAGTGGCAGATACGCAGTATTTT
few . TRBJ2-1 TRBV15 CATSGRGEQFF TGTGCCACTAGTGGGCGTGGTGAGCAGTTCTTC
few . TRBJ2-5 TRBV30 CAWRRRGSETQYF TGTGCCTGGAGGCGCAGGGGTTCAGAGACCCAGTACTTC
. . TRBJ1-1 TRBV30 CAWSVSLWGNTEAFF TGTGCCTGGAGTGTTAGCCTTTGGGGGAACACTGAAGCTTTCTTT
few TRBD2 TRBJ2-7 TRBV29-1 CSVLGGSYEQYF TGCAGCGTTCTGGGCGGGAGCTACGAGCAGTACTTC
few . TRBJ2-6 TRBV25-1 CASSDLGRDSGANVLTF TGTGCCAGCAGTGACCTCGGACGGGACTCTGGGGCCAACGTCCTGACTTTC
few . TRBJ2-5 TRBV29-1 CSVAGTLQETQYF TGCAGCGTTGCCGGGACACTCCAAGAGACCCAGTACTTC
. . TRBJ1-2 TRBV14 CASSHDSNYGYTF TGTGCCAGCAGTCACGACAGTAACTATGGCTACACCTTC
few TRBD1 TRBJ2-7 TRBV30 CAWGQGYHEQYF TGTGCCTGGGGACAGGGATACCACGAGCAGTACTTC
few TRBD2 TRBJ2-5 TRBV27 CASRLAGGPPETQYF TGTGCCAGCAGGTTAGCGGGAGGGCCTCCAGAGACCCAGTACTTC
few . TRBJ2-1 TRBV19 CASSLVGATYEQFF TGTGCCAGTAGTCTAGTAGGGGCAACCTATGAGCAGTTCTTC
few . TRBJ2-3 TRBV28 CASSLEGGGTDTQYF TGTGCCAGCAGTTTAGAGGGAGGAGGCACAGATACGCAGTATTTT
. TRBD2 TRBJ2-7 TRBV7-2 CASSSTSASYEQYF TGTGCCAGCAGCTCCACTAGCGCCTCCTACGAGCAGTACTTC
few . TRBJ2-5 TRBV5-1 CASSLGPERETQYF TGCGCCAGCAGCTTGGGACCCGAGCGGGAGACCCAGTACTTC
few . TRBJ2-7 TRBV9 CASSPDWARVEQYF TGTGCCAGCAGCCCCGACTGGGCCAGGGTCGAGCAGTACTTC
. . TRBJ2-1 TRBV19 CASRRTLYNEQFF TGTGCCAGTAGGAGGACTCTCTACAATGAGCAGTTCTTC
few TRBD2 TRBJ2-7 TRBV4-2 CASSPGLAGPYEQYF TGTGCCAGCAGCCCAGGACTAGCGGGACCTTACGAGCAGTACTTC